The rows below give T cell receptor beta chains drawn from one sample of a study of cytomegalovirus exposure and HLA in healthy donors. Assay: immunoSEQ multiplex PCR; the TCRdb copy retains only in-frame clones and omits some. The repertoire holds under 200,000 clones, with 86% as singletons. Specimen: PBMCs. These receptor sequences come from a woman between 18 and 30 years old in good health and CMV-seronegative. Each CDR3 is given with its conserved first and last residue. A D gene is named only where the DNA matches it firmly. A clone size is listed for some rows: how often the clone was seen (once, few, many), or a class if it is expanded.

CDR3aa: CSVVPGQGSSYNEQFF
CDR3nt: TGCAGCGTCGTCCCGGGACAGGGGAGCTCCTACAATGAGCAGTTCTTC
len: 16
v_gene: TRBV29-1
d_gene: TRBD1
abundance: NA
j_gene: TRBJ2-1

CDR3aa: CASSTQGQGNYGYTF
CDR3nt: TGTGCCAGTAGTACCCAGGGACAGGGTAACTATGGCTACACCTTC
len: 15
v_gene: TRBV19
d_gene: TRBD1
abundance: NA
j_gene: TRBJ1-2

CDR3aa: CASSQEWGPYEQYF
CDR3nt: TGTGCCAGCAGCCAAGAGTGGGGCCCCTACGAGCAGTACTTC
len: 14
v_gene: TRBV14
d_gene: NA
abundance: NA
j_gene: TRBJ2-7

CDR3aa: CASSLELGGNEQFF
CDR3nt: TGTGCCAGCAGCTTAGAACTGGGGGGCAATGAGCAGTTCTTC
len: 14
v_gene: TRBV7-9
d_gene: NA
abundance: NA
j_gene: TRBJ2-1

CDR3aa: CASSLQGDTQYF
CDR3nt: TGTGCCAGCAGCTTACAGGGAGATACGCAGTATTTT
len: 12
v_gene: TRBV7-9
d_gene: NA
abundance: few
j_gene: TRBJ2-3

CDR3aa: CASRAGGGTYEQYF
CDR3nt: TGTGCCAGCCGAGCCGGGGGAGGGACCTACGAGCAGTACTTC
len: 14
v_gene: TRBV27
d_gene: TRBD2
abundance: NA
j_gene: TRBJ2-7

CDR3aa: CASSSDSLQETQYF
CDR3nt: TGTGCCAGCAGTTCGGACAGTCTCCAAGAGACCCAGTACTTC
len: 14
v_gene: TRBV7-8
d_gene: NA
abundance: NA
j_gene: TRBJ2-5

CDR3aa: CASSEGTGVYEQYF
CDR3nt: TGTGCCAGCAGTGAAGGGACAGGGGTCTACGAGCAGTACTTC
len: 14
v_gene: TRBV2
d_gene: TRBD1
abundance: NA
j_gene: TRBJ2-7

CDR3aa: CALVWSGGSEQYF
CDR3nt: TGTGCCCTCGTCTGGTCAGGAGGGAGCGAGCAGTACTTC
len: 13
v_gene: TRBV7-9
d_gene: NA
abundance: few
j_gene: TRBJ2-7

CDR3aa: CASRTGQHSGNTIYF
CDR3nt: TGTGCCAGCAGGACGGGACAGCACTCTGGAAACACCATATATTTT
len: 15
v_gene: TRBV2
d_gene: TRBD1
abundance: NA
j_gene: TRBJ1-3

CDR3aa: CASTLQRSTLRNYGYTF
CDR3nt: TGTGCCAGCACCCTCCAGCGCAGCACACTCAGAAACTATGGCTACACCTTC
len: 17
v_gene: TRBV19
d_gene: NA
abundance: NA
j_gene: TRBJ1-2

CDR3aa: CASSEGRREDQPQHF
CDR3nt: TGCGCCAGCAGTGAAGGGAGACGGGAAGATCAGCCCCAGCATTTT
len: 15
v_gene: TRBV10-2
d_gene: NA
abundance: NA
j_gene: TRBJ1-5

CDR3aa: CASTPGWSNTEAFF
CDR3nt: TGTGCCAGTACTCCGGGGTGGTCGAACACTGAAGCTTTCTTT
len: 14
v_gene: TRBV19
d_gene: NA
abundance: NA
j_gene: TRBJ1-1

CDR3aa: CASSLTSGAYNEQFF
CDR3nt: TGTGCCAGCAGCTTGACTAGCGGGGCTTACAATGAGCAGTTCTTC
len: 15
v_gene: TRBV7-3
d_gene: TRBD2
abundance: NA
j_gene: TRBJ2-1

CDR3aa: CASSAESGTGTNEQFF
CDR3nt: TGTGCCAGCAGTGCCGAGAGCGGGACAGGGACCAATGAGCAGTTCTTC
len: 16
v_gene: TRBV6-4
d_gene: TRBD1
abundance: few
j_gene: TRBJ2-1

CDR3aa: CASSSGSDGLGEQYF
CDR3nt: TGCGCCAGCAGCTCGGGTTCAGACGGGTTGGGCGAGCAGTACTTC
len: 15
v_gene: TRBV5-1
d_gene: NA
abundance: NA
j_gene: TRBJ2-7

CDR3aa: CASSEGHGQPQHF
CDR3nt: TGTGCCAGTAGCGAGGGTCACGGTCAGCCCCAGCATTTT
len: 13
v_gene: TRBV19
d_gene: NA
abundance: few
j_gene: TRBJ1-5

CDR3aa: CASRPLAGNYNNEQFF
CDR3nt: TGTGCCAGCAGACCTCTAGCGGGAAATTACAACAATGAGCAGTTCTTC
len: 16
v_gene: TRBV7-9
d_gene: TRBD2
abundance: NA
j_gene: TRBJ2-1

CDR3aa: CASSQDGQGGGEKLFF
CDR3nt: TGCGCCAGCAGCCAAGACGGCCAGGGAGGAGGTGAAAAACTGTTTTTT
len: 16
v_gene: TRBV4-3
d_gene: NA
abundance: NA
j_gene: TRBJ1-4

CDR3aa: CASSAWGGETDTQYF
CDR3nt: TGTGCCAGCAGCGCCTGGGGGGGTGAAACAGATACGCAGTATTTT
len: 15
v_gene: TRBV9
d_gene: TRBD2
abundance: NA
j_gene: TRBJ2-3

CDR3aa: CASSLGRDSRSYEQYF
CDR3nt: TGCGCCAGCAGCTTGGGGAGGGACTCCCGCTCCTACGAGCAGTACTTC
len: 16
v_gene: TRBV5-1
d_gene: NA
abundance: NA
j_gene: TRBJ2-7

CDR3aa: CASLTVPGGYTF
CDR3nt: TGTGCCAGCCTTACCGTTCCGGGAGGCTACACCTTC
len: 12
v_gene: TRBV27
d_gene: NA
abundance: NA
j_gene: TRBJ1-2

CDR3aa: CASSPGTGVTYEQYF
CDR3nt: TGTGCCAGCAGCCCCGGGACAGGTGTCACCTACGAGCAGTACTTC
len: 15
v_gene: TRBV7-9
d_gene: TRBD1
abundance: NA
j_gene: TRBJ2-7

CDR3aa: CASSLGPLDRVGYGYTF
CDR3nt: TGTGCCAGCAGCTTAGGCCCCCTTGACAGGGTGGGCTATGGCTACACCTTC
len: 17
v_gene: TRBV7-2
d_gene: TRBD1
abundance: NA
j_gene: TRBJ1-2

CDR3aa: CASSRGYNEQFF
CDR3nt: TGTGCCAGCAGCAGAGGCTACAATGAGCAGTTCTTC
len: 12
v_gene: TRBV5-8
d_gene: NA
abundance: few
j_gene: TRBJ2-1

CDR3aa: CASTPSRAGVGYGYTF
CDR3nt: TGTGCCAGTACCCCTTCTCGGGCAGGGGTCGGCTATGGCTACACCTTC
len: 16
v_gene: TRBV19
d_gene: NA
abundance: NA
j_gene: TRBJ1-2

CDR3aa: CASSYSSGAGELFF
CDR3nt: TGTGCCAGCAGTTACTCCTCAGGTGCCGGGGAGCTGTTTTTT
len: 14
v_gene: TRBV6-5
d_gene: NA
abundance: NA
j_gene: TRBJ2-2

CDR3aa: CASSRGNTGELFF
CDR3nt: TGTGCCAGCAGCCGCGGGAATACCGGGGAGCTGTTTTTT
len: 13
v_gene: TRBV11-3
d_gene: NA
abundance: NA
j_gene: TRBJ2-2

CDR3aa: CASSEGREDEQFF
CDR3nt: TGTGCCAGCAGTGAAGGGAGAGAAGATGAGCAGTTCTTC
len: 13
v_gene: TRBV28
d_gene: NA
abundance: NA
j_gene: TRBJ2-1

CDR3aa: CASSLQPQGGEQYF
CDR3nt: TGCGCCAGCTCCCTGCAACCCCAGGGGGGCGAGCAGTACTTC
len: 14
v_gene: TRBV4-3
d_gene: NA
abundance: NA
j_gene: TRBJ2-7

CDR3aa: CASPFSYEQYF
CDR3nt: TGTGCCAGCCCCTTCTCCTACGAGCAGTACTTC
len: 11
v_gene: TRBV19
d_gene: NA
abundance: NA
j_gene: TRBJ2-7

CDR3aa: CSAGGGQKDTEAFF
CDR3nt: TGCAGCGCTGGGGGGGGGCAAAAGGACACTGAAGCTTTCTTT
len: 14
v_gene: TRBV29-1
d_gene: NA
abundance: once
j_gene: TRBJ1-1

CDR3aa: CASSSTGSSGNTIYF
CDR3nt: TGTGCCAGCAGTTCGACAGGGAGCTCTGGAAACACCATATATTTT
len: 15
v_gene: TRBV27
d_gene: TRBD1
abundance: NA
j_gene: TRBJ1-3

CDR3aa: CASSPQGRDSNQPQHF
CDR3nt: TGTGCCAGCAGCCCACAGGGGCGGGATAGCAATCAGCCCCAGCATTTT
len: 16
v_gene: TRBV27
d_gene: TRBD1
abundance: NA
j_gene: TRBJ1-5

CDR3aa: CAINRDGDLTEAFF
CDR3nt: TGTGCCATCAACAGGGACGGGGATCTGACTGAAGCTTTCTTT
len: 14
v_gene: TRBV10-3
d_gene: NA
abundance: NA
j_gene: TRBJ1-1

CDR3aa: CASSPAHRGTDTQYF
CDR3nt: TGTGCCAGCAGCCCAGCCCACAGAGGCACAGATACGCAGTATTTT
len: 15
v_gene: TRBV7-8
d_gene: NA
abundance: NA
j_gene: TRBJ2-3

CDR3aa: CASSPGGFSNYGYTF
CDR3nt: TGTGCCAGCAGCCCGGGAGGGTTCTCTAACTATGGCTACACCTTC
len: 15
v_gene: TRBV9
d_gene: NA
abundance: NA
j_gene: TRBJ1-2

CDR3aa: CASSLLAGVYNEQFF
CDR3nt: TGTGCCAGCAGCTTACTAGCGGGAGTCTACAATGAGCAGTTCTTC
len: 15
v_gene: TRBV11-2
d_gene: TRBD2
abundance: NA
j_gene: TRBJ2-1

CDR3aa: CASSRRSGDSYEQYF
CDR3nt: TGCGCCAGCTCGAGGAGGAGCGGGGACTCCTACGAGCAGTACTTC
len: 15
v_gene: TRBV5-1
d_gene: TRBD2
abundance: NA
j_gene: TRBJ2-7

CDR3aa: CASSLGRGRGADTQYF
CDR3nt: TGCGCCAGCAGCTTAGGGCGGGGAAGGGGCGCAGATACGCAGTATTTT
len: 16
v_gene: TRBV5-1
d_gene: NA
abundance: NA
j_gene: TRBJ2-3

CDR3aa: CASSLSQSYRGGYNEQFF
CDR3nt: TGTGCCAGCAGCTTAAGTCAATCGTATAGGGGTGGGTACAATGAGCAGTTCTTC
len: 18
v_gene: TRBV7-3
d_gene: NA
abundance: NA
j_gene: TRBJ2-1

CDR3aa: CASSQHPYEQYF
CDR3nt: TGTGCCAGCAGCCAACATCCCTACGAGCAGTACTTC
len: 12
v_gene: TRBV7-2
d_gene: NA
abundance: NA
j_gene: TRBJ2-7

CDR3aa: CASTTRPGRDNEQFF
CDR3nt: TGCGCCAGCACTACCCGCCCCGGCCGGGACAATGAGCAGTTCTTC
len: 15
v_gene: TRBV5-1
d_gene: NA
abundance: NA
j_gene: TRBJ2-1

CDR3aa: CASSFPGQGARRGELFF
CDR3nt: TGTGCCAGCAGCTTCCCCGGACAGGGGGCAAGGAGGGGGGAGCTGTTTTTT
len: 17
v_gene: TRBV7-8
d_gene: TRBD1
abundance: few
j_gene: TRBJ2-2

CDR3aa: CASSLEGTTNTYEQYF
CDR3nt: TGTGCCAGCAGCTTAGAAGGTACTACCAATACCTACGAGCAGTACTTC
len: 16
v_gene: TRBV11-3
d_gene: NA
abundance: few
j_gene: TRBJ2-7

CDR3aa: CASSPTEPNQPQHF
CDR3nt: TGTGCCAGCAGCCCGACAGAACCCAATCAGCCCCAGCATTTT
len: 14
v_gene: TRBV7-6
d_gene: NA
abundance: NA
j_gene: TRBJ1-5

CDR3aa: CSVGSSGTGQNGGYTF
CDR3nt: TGCAGCGTTGGAAGTTCCGGGACAGGGCAAAACGGCGGCTACACCTTC
len: 16
v_gene: TRBV29-1
d_gene: TRBD1
abundance: NA
j_gene: TRBJ1-2

CDR3aa: CASSLGEGTGNTIYF
CDR3nt: TGTGCCAGCAGCTTAGGGGAGGGGACTGGAAACACCATATATTTT
len: 15
v_gene: TRBV7-9
d_gene: NA
abundance: NA
j_gene: TRBJ1-3

CDR3aa: CASSEWTGPNYGYTF
CDR3nt: TGTGCCAGCAGTGAATGGACAGGGCCTAACTATGGCTACACCTTC
len: 15
v_gene: TRBV6-1
d_gene: TRBD1
abundance: NA
j_gene: TRBJ1-2

CDR3aa: CASSLLLAGGYEQFF
CDR3nt: TGTGCCAGCAGCTTACTCCTAGCGGGAGGGTATGAGCAGTTCTTC
len: 15
v_gene: TRBV7-2
d_gene: TRBD2
abundance: few
j_gene: TRBJ2-1

CDR3aa: CASSFDSPYEQYF
CDR3nt: TGTGCCAGCAGTTTCGATAGCCCCTACGAGCAGTACTTC
len: 13
v_gene: TRBV27
d_gene: NA
abundance: NA
j_gene: TRBJ2-7

CDR3aa: CSVGGQGTSGNTIYF
CDR3nt: TGCAGCGTCGGTGGACAGGGCACATCTGGAAACACCATATATTTT
len: 15
v_gene: TRBV29-1
d_gene: TRBD1
abundance: NA
j_gene: TRBJ1-3

CDR3aa: CASSLAIGQGQGYTF
CDR3nt: TGCGCCAGCAGCTTGGCTATAGGACAGGGGCAGGGCTACACCTTC
len: 15
v_gene: TRBV5-1
d_gene: TRBD1
abundance: NA
j_gene: TRBJ1-2

CDR3aa: CASSGRQGATGELFF
CDR3nt: TGTGCCAGCAGTGGCCGACAGGGGGCCACCGGGGAGCTGTTTTTT
len: 15
v_gene: TRBV2
d_gene: TRBD1
abundance: NA
j_gene: TRBJ2-2

CDR3aa: CASSPPSGEETQYF
CDR3nt: TGTGCCAGCTCACCCCCTTCCGGAGAGGAGACCCAGTACTTC
len: 14
v_gene: TRBV18
d_gene: NA
abundance: NA
j_gene: TRBJ2-5

CDR3aa: CASSDRGTNYGYTF
CDR3nt: TGTGCCAGCAGCGACAGGGGGACTAACTATGGCTACACCTTC
len: 14
v_gene: TRBV5-6
d_gene: TRBD1
abundance: NA
j_gene: TRBJ1-2

CDR3aa: CAIRLTTGSNTGELFF
CDR3nt: TGTGCCATCAGGCTGACAACAGGGTCGAACACCGGGGAGCTGTTTTTT
len: 16
v_gene: TRBV10-3
d_gene: NA
abundance: NA
j_gene: TRBJ2-2

CDR3aa: CASSATGANTGELFF
CDR3nt: TGTGCCAGCAGTGCAACAGGTGCGAACACCGGGGAGCTGTTTTTT
len: 15
v_gene: TRBV2
d_gene: NA
abundance: few
j_gene: TRBJ2-2